This T cell receptor (beta chain) was identified in a study of T-cell memory formation after mild COVID-19. Findings and caveats of the study: Clones which contracted sat mainly in CM and EM if CD4+, and in EMRA if CD8+. Pre-infection memory harbored some responding clones, suggesting cross-reactive memory joined.

Barcoded TCR alpha and TCR beta cDNA libraries with UMIs came from 5'RACE using constant-segment primers. TCRdb reprocessed the 5' RACE reads with MiXCR, giving one entry per CDR3 protein. The sample includes about 290,000 distinct CDR3 sequences, less than 20% of them seen just once. The CDR3 is 13 residues long. V lost 5 bases, J lost 0 bases, and 7 bases lay in between. In germline, CDR1 is MNHEY, CDR2 SVGAGI. This clonotype was found a few times. The antigen remains undetermined. The gene calls are TRBV6-5 and TRBJ2-5; D is possibly TRBD1 or TRBD2 (5 bases each). The TCR originated in a man younger than 35 who had mild COVID-19 (a few samples of this study predate the infection). Cell type and time point are not known. Sequenced sample: PBMCs or a T cell subset sorted from them (not recorded which). Here the CDR3 DNA reads TGTGCCAGCAGTAAGGGACACCAAGAGACCCAGTACTTC. Its protein product is CASSKGHQETQYF.